Presented here are 28 T cell receptor beta chains from one specimen sequenced in a study of shared clonotypes between healthy human individuals (dated by TCRdb to 2020 to 2021). The library was prepared using the immunoSEQ multiplex PCR assay. As stored in TCRdb, this immuneACCESS dataset retains in-frame rearrangements with V and J assigned. A fraction of the clones does not appear; measured against another copy, unresolved V genes explain less than half of the discrepancy, and the remainder lacks a known reason. This sample is represented by about 820,000 clones; around 92% of them were singletons. The ten largest make up around 24% of the sample. CD8 naive samples consisted of CD45RO-negative cells that were positively selected for CCR7, yielding a CD45RA+CCR7+ population without TemRA cells. The material sequenced was naive CD8+ T cells sorted from blood. The cell subset or site label corresponds to: CD45RA+CCR7+. The origin of the receptors is a man aged 25-45 years in good health.

This clone has only one observation. The chain recombines TRBV27 with TRBJ2-1, with no clear D. The CDR3 loop spans 13 amino acids. The ends were cut back, 2 bases at V and 5 bases at J, with 7 bases in the middle. Germline V gene lookup returns CDR1 MNHEY and CDR2 SMNVEV (reference sequence). In nucleotides, the CDR3 is TGTGCCAGCAGTTTAAGTTCACACAATGAGCAGTTCTTC. This sequence encodes CASSLSSHNEQFF.

The table lists this clone with a count of one. The V call is TRBV5-1, the J call TRBJ2-7; either TRBD1 or TRBD2 may supply D (5 bases each). The CDR3 runs 16 residues. CDR1 and CDR2 from the germline V gene are SGHRS and YFSETQ. The V gene lost 0 bases and the J gene lost 3 bases, with 16 bases spanning the gap. CDR3 residues: CASSLGGNDPLYEQYF. The CDR3, as DNA: TGCGCCAGCAGCTTGGGGGGGAACGACCCTCTCTACGAGCAGTACTTC. The whole variable domain, filled in from reference TRBV5-1 and TRBJ2-7, reads KAGVTQTPRYLIKTRGQQVTLSCSPISGHRSVSWYQQTPGQGLQFLFEYFSETQRNKGNFPGRFSGRQFSNSRSEMNVSTLELGDSALYLCASSLGGNDPLYEQYFGPGTRLTVT.

The V gene is TRBV29-1, the J gene TRBJ2-1; D call uncertain. Per germline, CDR1 SQVTM and CDR2 ANQGSEA. V was trimmed by 1 base and J by 1 base, leaving 8 bases between them. CDR3 length: 14 residues. CDR3 loop: CSVEGALSYNEQFF. CDR3 nucleotides: TGCAGCGTTGAAGGGGCTCTTTCCTACAATGAGCAGTTCTTC.

This rearrangement joins TRBV4-1 to TRBJ2-7; TRBD2 matches at 7 bases. The CDR3 spans 15 residues. V gave up 0 bases and J gave up 3 bases; unmatched junction bases: 5. The germline V gene has CDR1 MGHRA and CDR2 YSYEKL. CDR3 protein: CASSQDMGLYYEQYF. The CDR3 DNA follows: TGCGCCAGCAGCCAAGATATGGGACTATACTACGAGCAGTACTTC.

This clone came up a few times. This rearrangement joins TRBV6-5 to TRBJ2-1, with D possibly TRBD2 on 6 matching bases. CDR1 is MNHEY and CDR2 is SVGAGI in the germline V gene. This CDR3 comprises 12 residues. V lost 6 bases to trimming and J lost 9 bases, with 12 bases between them. CDR3 nucleotide sequence: TGTGCCAGCAGGGGATTGGGGGGTGAGCAGTTCTTC. Its translation: CASRGLGGEQFF.

The J gene is TRBJ2-2, the V gene TRBV28, with 7 positions matching TRBD1. There are 17 residues in the CDR3. CDR1 and CDR2 (germline): MDHEN, SYDVKM. V trimming: 5 bases; J trimming: 4 bases; junction bases outside the gene matches: 13. The CDR3 protein is CASSPYATGVGTGELFF. The CDR3 DNA is TGTGCCAGCAGTCCTTATGCAACAGGGGTGGGCACCGGGGAGCTGTTTTTT.

The chain uses TRBV6-6 and TRBJ2-7; 8 bases are shared with TRBD1. The germline gives CDR1 MNHNY, CDR2 SVGAGI (reference sequence). This CDR3 has 14 residues. The ends lost 3 bases at V and 7 bases at J; junction bases unmatched: 8. The CDR3 region has the DNA TGTGCCAGCAGTTATTCGGGACAGGCTGAAGAGCAGTACTTC. It is translated as CASSYSGQAEEQYF.

The chain uses TRBV4-1 and TRBJ2-1; D is perhaps TRBD1 (5 bases). The CDR3 is 13 residues long. Germline CDR1 is MGHRA and CDR2 is YSYEKL. V was pared by 3 bases and J by 6 bases, with 9 bases between. The CDR3 DNA reads TGCGCCAGCAGCCAGACAGCTTTCAATGAGCAGTTCTTC. Encoded protein: CASSQTAFNEQFF.

This chain links TRBV7-9 with TRBJ2-5, with D maybe TRBD2 (6 bases). This CDR3 spans 13 amino acids. V shed 6 bases and J shed 3 bases, with 11 bases lying between them. Germline CDR1 SEHNR, CDR2 FQNEAQ (reference sequence). CDR3 bases: TGTGCCAGCAGGCGGGGCAATAAAGAGACCCAGTACTTC. Residues: CASRRGNKETQYF.

The chain has TRBV30 and TRBJ2-7; D is unresolved. Germline assignment: CDR1 GTSNPN and CDR2 SVGIG (reference sequence). Between the trimmed V and J ends, which lost 0 bases and 2 bases, there was a span of 11 bases. The CDR3 is 14 amino acids. The CDR3 DNA is TGTGCCTGGAGTGTACTTAATTTGGCCTACGAGCAGTACTTC. Translating gives CAWSVLNLAYEQYF.

A note on this clone: The sample holds other DNA sequences that translate to the same CDR3. The chain recombines TRBV28 with TRBJ2-7; D is unclear. Trimming stripped 4 bases from V and 2 bases from J, with 6 bases between. The CDR3 loop spans 12 amino acids. CDR1 and CDR2 from the germline V gene are MDHEN and SYDVKM. CDR3 in amino acids: CASSSPTYEQYF. Written as DNA, the CDR3 is TGTGCCAGCAGTTCCCCCACCTACGAGCAGTACTTC.

The chain has TRBV29-1 and TRBJ2-1; D uncertain. This CDR3 contains 12 residues. Trimming removed 4 bases from V and 0 bases from J, with 4 bases in between. Germline CDR1 SQVTM, CDR2 ANQGSEA. CDR3 coding DNA: TGCAGCGTTGTTAGCTCCTACAATGAGCAGTTCTTC. This sequence encodes CSVVSSYNEQFF.

On this clone itself: The identical CDR3 is also encoded by other nucleotide sequences in the sample. The CDR3: CASSPGTGTYEQYF. The CDR3 nucleotides read TGTGCCAGCAGCCCCGGGACAGGGACCTACGAGCAGTACTTC. The V and J genes are TRBV7-9 and TRBJ2-7, with 9 bases matching TRBD1. The V and J ends lost 5 bases and 2 bases, in that order; junction bases with no gene match: 4. The CDR3 extends over 14 amino acids. Germline-derived CDR1 and CDR2 are SEHNR and FQNEAQ (reference sequence).

The rearrangement joins TRBV11-2 to TRBJ2-7, with 7 bases lining up with TRBD2. The germline V gene has CDR1 SGHAT and CDR2 FQNNGV. The CDR3 loop spans 12 amino acids. Trimming cost V 5 bases and J 7 bases; bases outside gene matches: 5. CDR3 sequence (DNA): TGTGCCAGCAGCGGGTCGGGACTAGAGCAGTACTTC. Translating it yields CASSGSGLEQYF.

This chain uses TRBV6-5 with TRBJ2-1; the match to TRBD1 covers 9 bases. Germline lookup yields CDR1 MNHEY and CDR2 SVGAGI. Trimming at V came to 4 bases and at J to 10 bases, leaving 5 bases not matched to a gene. The CDR3 is made up of 13 amino acids. CDR3 in DNA: TGTGCCAGCAGTTGGACAGGGGACAGCGAGCAGTTCTTC. Amino acid sequence: CASSWTGDSEQFF.

A single count supports this clone. The sample contains more than one DNA sequence encoding this CDR3. CDR3 protein: CASSSGVSYEQYF. The DNA for the CDR3 is TGTGCCAGCAGTTCGGGAGTCTCCTACGAGCAGTACTTC. The chain is built from TRBV28 and TRBJ2-7; D possibly corresponds to TRBD2 (6 bases). CDR1 and CDR2 from the germline V gene are MDHEN and SYDVKM. V lost 4 bases to trimming and J lost 0 bases, with 7 bases between them. The CDR3 consists of 13 residues.

This sequence joins TRBV5-1 and TRBJ2-7; tentative D call: TRBD1 (5 bases). CDR3 length: 14 residues. The germline V gene has CDR1 SGHRS and CDR2 YFSETQ. Trimming removed 0 bases from V and 4 bases from J, with 11 bases in between. CDR3 nucleotides: TGCGCCAGCAGCTTGGCGGCAGGGTCGTACGAGCAGTACTTC. Translated: CASSLAAGSYEQYF.

The chain joins TRBV25-1 to TRBJ2-1; TRBD2 matches at 8 bases. The CDR3 loop spans 14 amino acids. Germline CDR1 and CDR2: MGHDK and SYGVNS. V was clipped by 6 bases and J by 5 bases; unmatched bases: 6. The CDR3 protein is CASRGGGSDNEQFF. CDR3 bases: TGTGCCAGCAGGGGCGGGGGGTCGGACAATGAGCAGTTCTTC.

The chain couples TRBV6-5 to TRBJ2-1, with TRBD2 as a possible D gene (6 bases). The CDR3 is 16 amino acids. Deletions cut 4 bases from V and 4 bases from J, with 17 bases between. Germline-derived CDR1 and CDR2 are MNHEY and SVGAGI. The CDR3 sequence: CASSLVSGGTYNEQFF. The CDR3 DNA sequence: TGTGCCAGCAGTTTAGTGTCTGGCGGGACTTACAATGAGCAGTTCTTC.

The CDR3 region is CASSPTGGGYPEAFF. The CDR3 DNA reads TGTGCCAGCAGCCCGACAGGGGGCGGATACCCTGAAGCTTTCTTT. V and J are TRBV6-6 and TRBJ1-1, with 10 positions matching TRBD1. The CDR3 has 15 residues. J gave up 6 bases and V 6 bases, and 10 bases lay outside the gene matches. Germline CDR1 reads MNHNY; CDR2 reads SVGAGI (reference sequence).

The chain is built from TRBV11-2 and TRBJ2-7; 9 bases are a match to TRBD1. Germline V gives CDR1 SGHAT, CDR2 FQNNGV. With V trimmed by 2 bases and J by 4 bases, 6 bases remained unmatched. The CDR3 runs to 15 residues. The CDR3 DNA reads TGTGCCAGCAGCTTACCCGGACAGGGGTGGTACGAGCAGTACTTC. Its protein product is CASSLPGQGWYEQYF.

This clone occurred once. The chain uses TRBV12-5 and TRBJ2-2; 10 bases align to TRBD2. Germline V CDR1 and CDR2: LGHNT, FRNRAP. The CDR3 runs to 17 residues. After removal of 3 bases from V and 3 bases from J, the junction contained 7 bases not matched to a gene. The CDR3 here is CASGFLAGEVDTGELFF. In DNA form, the CDR3 reads TGTGCTAGTGGTTTCCTAGCGGGAGAGGTAGACACCGGGGAGCTGTTTTTT.

The sample holds a few counts of this clone. The chain joins TRBV7-9 to TRBJ1-2, with D possibly TRBD1 on 5 matching bases. Germline assignment: CDR1 SEHNR and CDR2 FQNEAQ (reference sequence). This CDR3 has 13 residues. Trimming pared 1 base from V and 4 bases from J, leaving 7 bases between. The CDR3 bases are TGTGCCAGCAGCTTAGAGGGGTTCTATGGCTACACCTTC. This translates into CASSLEGFYGYTF.

The chain has TRBV21-1 and TRBJ2-7; the D call TRBD1 from the table was never checked on the DNA. TRBV21-1 is a documented pseudogene. This CDR3 has 17 residues. The CDR3 DNA reads TGTGCCAGCATCCCTCTGCGTTTGGGACAGGGGTCGTACGAGCAGTACTTC. Protein sequence: CASIPLRLGQGSYEQYF.

V gene TRBV9 combines with J gene TRBJ2-2; tentatively, D is TRBD2 (6 bases). CDR1 SGDLS and CDR2 YYNGEE come from the germline V gene. The CDR3 spans 16 residues. V lost 0 bases, J lost 0 bases, and 9 bases lay in between. This CDR3 is CASSVDGGANTGELFF. The CDR3 coding sequence is TGTGCCAGCAGCGTAGACGGAGGGGCGAACACCGGGGAGCTGTTTTTT.

This chain links TRBV7-8 with TRBJ2-2; D is unclear. V shed 3 bases and J shed 11 bases, with 10 bases lying between them. The germline gives CDR1 SGHVS, CDR2 FQNEAQ. The CDR3 is 12 amino acids. DNA for the CDR3: TGTGCCAGCAGCTTTGGCAGGATCGAGCTGTTTTTT. It translates to CASSFGRIELFF.

The gene calls are TRBV10-3 and TRBJ2-7; TRBD1 matches at 7 bases. Germline CDR1 and CDR2: ENHRY and SYGVKD. With V trimmed by 4 bases and J by 3 bases, 15 bases remained unmatched. CDR3 length: 17 residues. DNA for the CDR3: TGTGCCATCAGTGGGCCGGGACAGCATTCCCCTAACTACGAGCAGTACTTC. Protein product: CAISGPGQHSPNYEQYF.

J is TRBJ1-2 and V is TRBV27, with 7 bases matching TRBD1. The CDR3 runs 13 residues. V lost 3 bases and J lost 7; bases outside the gene matches: 5. Germline V gives CDR1 MNHEY, CDR2 SMNVEV (reference sequence). Written as DNA, the CDR3 is TGTGCCAGCAGTTTTAACAGGGGACCTGGCTACACCTTC. Residues: CASSFNRGPGYTF.